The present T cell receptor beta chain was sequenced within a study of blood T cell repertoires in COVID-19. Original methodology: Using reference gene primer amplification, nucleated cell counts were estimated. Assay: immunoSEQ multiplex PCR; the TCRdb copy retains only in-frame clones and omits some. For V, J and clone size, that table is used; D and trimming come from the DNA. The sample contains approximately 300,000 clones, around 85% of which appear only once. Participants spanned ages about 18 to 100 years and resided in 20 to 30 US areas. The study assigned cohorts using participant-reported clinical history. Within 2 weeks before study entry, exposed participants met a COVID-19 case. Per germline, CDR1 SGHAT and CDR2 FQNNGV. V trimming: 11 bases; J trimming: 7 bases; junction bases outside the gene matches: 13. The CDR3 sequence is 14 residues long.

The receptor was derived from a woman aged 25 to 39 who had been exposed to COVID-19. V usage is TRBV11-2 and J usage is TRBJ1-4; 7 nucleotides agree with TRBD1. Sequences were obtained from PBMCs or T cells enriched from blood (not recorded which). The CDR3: CAPHADRDFEKLFF. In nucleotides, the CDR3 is TGTGCCCCGCACGCCGACAGGGATTTTGAAAAACTGTTTTTT.